This TCR beta chain comes out of a study of T-cell reconstitution after alpha-beta-depleted transplantation in children. Study conclusions and caveats: Expanded graft clones numbering several hundred reportedly gave rise to alpha-beta T cells about two months after transplant. A year post-transplant, T-cell counts and diversity derived mostly from newly produced T cells. Surviving recipient cells, namely T cells and thymic progenitors, were the source of high day-60 TCRbeta diversity in some patients.

Unique molecular identifiers were incorporated when the TCRbeta library was constructed. MiXCR, run by TCRdb on the PCR reads, gives a single entry per CDR3 protein. In the table there are hundreds of thousands of distinct CDR3 sequences, about a sixth of which are singletons. The germline V gene encodes CDR1 MGHRA and CDR2 YSYEKL. This CDR3 is built from 15 residues. Trimming took off 0 bases at V and 4 bases at J, with 12 bases between the two ends. This clonotype showed up many times. Its specificity is unknown. The sequencing here drew on PBMCs, mostly from graft donor cells, taken 360 days after TCRalphabeta/CD19-depleted stem cell transplant. The sequence was collected from a male patient under 10 years old who had a stem cell transplant for acute lymphoblastic leukemia, so the T cells may come from the graft donor. J is TRBJ2-5 and V is TRBV4-1; D is perhaps TRBD2 (5 bases). DNA of the CDR3: TGCGCCAGCAGCCAAGAACCTAGCTTCCGAGAGACCCAGTACTTC. It is translated as CASSQEPSFRETQYF.